Following are 32 T cell receptor beta chains from one sample sequenced in a study of blood T cell repertoires in COVID-19. Assay: immunoSEQ multiplex PCR; the TCRdb copy retains only in-frame clones and omits some. In the table there are 270,000 or so clones, 80% to 85% of which are singletons. Sample: peripheral blood. Source of these receptors: a woman aged 55-75 years with active or convalescent COVID-19.

The chain joins TRBV6-4 to TRBJ1-1; perhaps TRBD1 as D (6 bases). Germline CDR1 and CDR2: MRHNA and SNTAGT. CDR3 size: 13 residues. The ends were cut back, 4 bases at V and 3 bases at J, with 9 bases in the middle. In DNA form, the CDR3 reads TGTGCCAGCAGTGCCAGGGGTGACACTGAAGCTTTCTTT. This translates into CASSARGDTEAFF.

V usage is TRBV29-1 and J usage is TRBJ2-3, with D possibly being TRBD2 (5 bases). V lost 7 bases, J lost 0 bases, and 14 bases lay in between. This CDR3 is built from 14 residues. Germline-derived CDR1 and CDR2 are SQVTM and ANQGSEA. CDR3 sequence: CSAGLPESTDTQYF. CDR3 coding DNA: TGCAGCGCCGGACTTCCCGAAAGCACAGATACGCAGTATTTT.

The chain recombines TRBV2 with TRBJ1-5, with unresolved D. Between the trimmed V and J ends, which lost 6 bases and 4 bases, there was a span of 10 bases. The CDR3 loop spans 13 amino acids. Germline V gene data show CDR1 as SNHLY and CDR2 as FYNNEI. This CDR3 is CASSKAGNQPQHF. The CDR3 nucleotides read TGTGCCAGCAGCAAAGCGGGGAATCAGCCCCAGCATTTT.

The rearrangement uses TRBV9 and TRBJ2-7, with a tentative D call TRBD1 (7 bases). Germline V gene lookup returns CDR1 SGDLS and CDR2 YYNGEE. Trimming removed 1 base at V and 3 bases at J, with 17 bases between. The CDR3 spans 16 residues. CDR3 loop: CASSVNGGGRNYEQYF. The CDR3 DNA reads TGTGCCAGCAGCGTAAATGGAGGGGGCAGGAACTACGAGCAGTACTTC.

This chain uses TRBV10-3 with TRBJ1-1; D is unclear. The CDR3 is 14 residues long. V lost 7 bases to trimming and J lost 3 bases, with 15 bases between them. Germline V gives CDR1 ENHRY, CDR2 SYGVKD. The CDR3 loop reads CAITQEEGYTEAFF. The DNA for the CDR3 is TGTGCCATCACCCAGGAGGAGGGTTACACTGAAGCTTTCTTT.

V is TRBV7-9 and J is TRBJ2-2, with 9 nucleotides matching TRBD1. The CDR3 sequence is 17 residues long. The ends lost 5 bases at V and 0 bases at J; junction bases unmatched: 7. Germline-derived CDR1 and CDR2 are SEHNR and FQNEAQ (reference sequence). The CDR3 coding sequence is TGTGCCAGCAGCCCACGGACAGGGGACGCGAACACCGGGGAGCTGTTTTTT. Amino acid sequence: CASSPRTGDANTGELFF.

This chain connects TRBV10-3 to TRBJ2-5; 7 bases are a match to TRBD2. The V gene's germline CDR1 is ENHRY and CDR2 SYGVKD. The CDR3 totals 13 residues. Trimming removed 7 bases from V and 4 bases from J; junction bases left unmatched: 6. CDR3 region: CAITAGVGETQYF. In DNA form, the CDR3 reads TGTGCCATCACCGCGGGGGTCGGAGAGACCCAGTACTTC.

This chain links TRBV6-5 with TRBJ1-1, with D maybe TRBD1 (5 bases). V lost 3 bases and J lost 1, with 12 bases in between. Germline CDR1 is MNHEY and CDR2 is SVGAGI. The CDR3 totals 15 residues. The CDR3 loop reads CASSYRIGQNTEAFF. CDR3 bases: TGTGCCAGCAGTTATCGGATAGGACAGAACACTGAAGCTTTCTTT.

The V gene is TRBV2, the J gene TRBJ2-5; no firm D call. In germline, CDR1 is SNHLY, CDR2 FYNNEI. The CDR3 consists of 13 residues. Trimming took off 4 bases at V and 1 base at J, with 7 bases between the two ends. The CDR3 nucleotides are TGTGCCAGCAGTGGAGAGATCCAAGAGACCCAGTACTTC. It specifies CASSGEIQETQYF.

In the case of this clone: Mismatch with germline at one junction end may stem from a read error. The V gene is TRBV3-1 (or the pseudogene TRBV3-2), the J gene TRBJ1-3, with 7 bases matching TRBD1. CDR1 and CDR2 from the germline V gene are LGHDT and YNNKEL (reference sequence). This CDR3 contains 15 residues. The CDR3 coding sequence is TGTGCCAGCAGCGAAGACAGGGTCTCTGGAAACACCATATATTTT. This encodes CASSEDRVSGNTIYF.

Concerning this clone itself: A junction boundary mismatches the germline segment, possibly from a read error. The J gene is TRBJ2-1, the V gene TRBV4-2; D is possibly TRBD2 (5 bases). The CDR3 contains 12 residues. CDR1 is LGHNA and CDR2 is YNFKEQ in the germline V gene. The DNA for the CDR3 is TGTGCCAGCAGCCAAGATCTGGCTAGCCGGCTCTTC. Its protein is CASSQDLASRLF.

The chain employs TRBV18 and TRBJ1-1; 9 bases match TRBD1. V shed 2 bases and J 6 bases; nucleotides not matched to a gene: 4. The V gene's germline CDR1 is KGHSH and CDR2 LQKENI. The CDR3 is made up of 14 amino acids. The CDR3: CASSPGQGRPEAFF. The CDR3 coding sequence is TGTGCCAGCTCACCAGGACAGGGGCGACCTGAAGCTTTCTTT.

V is TRBV30 and J is TRBJ1-2; D is perhaps TRBD1 (6 bases). V lost 3 bases and J lost 9, with 11 bases in between. The germline gives CDR1 GTSNPN, CDR2 SVGIG (reference sequence). The CDR3 consists of 11 residues. CDR3 protein: CAWRVTGSYTF. In DNA, the CDR3 is TGTGCCTGGAGGGTAACAGGGAGCTACACCTTC.

This clone was seen a handful of times. CDR3 loop: CASTPQGYEQYF. The CDR3 region has the DNA TGTGCCAGCACCCCACAGGGCTACGAGCAGTACTTC. The chain links TRBV21-1 to TRBJ2-7; the DNA was not used to check the table's D call, TRBD1. TRBV21-1 is reported as a pseudogene. This CDR3 has 12 amino acids.

The gene calls are TRBV5-6 and TRBJ2-7; the D is unclear. V was pared by 2 bases and J by 4 bases, with 4 bases between. Germline V lookup: CDR1 SGHDT, CDR2 YYEEEE. The CDR3 runs to 11 residues. Here the CDR3 reads CASSFRYEQYF. In nucleotides, the CDR3 is TGTGCCAGCAGCTTCCGTTACGAGCAGTACTTC.

The chain recombines TRBV7-3 with TRBJ2-3; 10 bases are shared with TRBD1. After removal of 4 bases from V and 4 bases from J, the junction contained 8 bases not matched to a gene. Germline assignment: CDR1 SGHTA and CDR2 FQGTGA. This CDR3 region has 16 residues. CDR3 sequence (DNA): TGTGCCAGCAGCTCAGGGGGACAGGGGTTCCCAGATACGCAGTATTTT. Translating it yields CASSSGGQGFPDTQYF.

This clone showed up just once. The gene calls are TRBV3-1 (or the pseudogene TRBV3-2) and TRBJ2-5; D might be TRBD2 (5 bases). The length of the CDR3 is 15 residues. Deletions cut 4 bases from V and 6 bases from J, with 18 bases between. CDR1 LGHDT and CDR2 YNNKEL come from the germline V gene (reference sequence). As DNA, the CDR3 is TGTGCCAGCAGCCTTCGAAACTTGAGGGCGCAGACCCAGTACTTC. As protein: CASSLRNLRAQTQYF.

This clone was found many times. CDR3 loop: CASDSGTGSTEAFF. The CDR3 bases are TGTGCCAGCGACTCCGGGACAGGGTCTACTGAAGCTTTCTTT. The rearrangement uses TRBV25-1 and TRBJ1-1; 9 bases line up with TRBD1. The germline V gene encodes CDR1 MGHDK and CDR2 SYGVNS. J lost 5 bases, V lost 8 bases, and 9 bases had no gene match. This CDR3 is 14 amino acids long.

The chain is built from TRBV18 and TRBJ2-3; 8 bases are a match to TRBD2. Germline-derived CDR1 and CDR2 are KGHSH and LQKENI. After removal of 3 bases from V and 2 bases from J, the junction contained 13 bases not matched to a gene. This CDR3 spans 18 amino acids. The DNA of the CDR3 is TGTGCCAGCTCACCCCCAGCGGGGGCCACCTCTATCACAGATACGCAGTATTTT. Translated: CASSPPAGATSITDTQYF.

This clone appeared a single time. DNA for the CDR3: TGTGCCAGCTCACCGGCACAGGGCACCTATGGCTACACCTTC. This encodes CASSPAQGTYGYTF. The rearrangement joins TRBV18 to TRBJ1-2; tentative D call: TRBD1 (6 bases). Germline CDR1 KGHSH, CDR2 LQKENI. The V gene lost 3 bases and the J gene lost 4 bases, with 12 bases spanning the gap. This CDR3 is 14 amino acids long.

This CDR3 is CASSLVGSAGGFTGELFF. The CDR3 DNA is TGCGCCAGCAGCTTGGTGGGGTCGGCAGGGGGCTTCACCGGGGAGCTGTTTTTT. This rearrangement joins TRBV5-1 to TRBJ2-2, with TRBD1 identical over 8 bases. The length of the CDR3 is 18 residues. CDR1 SGHRS and CDR2 YFSETQ come from the germline V gene. Trimming at V came to 0 bases and at J to 4 bases, leaving 11 bases not matched to a gene.

V and J are TRBV5-4 and TRBJ2-1; 15 nucleotides agree with TRBD2. Germline V gives CDR1 SGHNT, CDR2 YYREEE (reference sequence). Germline trimming cut 4 bases from V and 5 bases from J; bases unmatched to any gene: 4. CDR3 length equals 16 residues. The CDR3 protein is CASSPGTSGGNNEQFF. CDR3 coding DNA: TGTGCCAGCAGCCCTGGGACTAGCGGGGGGAACAATGAGCAGTTCTTC. Full variable domain (rest looked up from reference TRBV5-4 and TRBJ2-1): ETGVTQSPTHLIKTRGQQVTLRCSSQSGHNTVSWYQQALGQGPQFIFQYYREEENGRGNFPPRFSGLQFPNYSSELNVNALELDDSALYLCASSPGTSGGNNEQFFGPGTRLTVL.

A single count supports this clone. Within the sample, other DNA sequences also encode this same CDR3. The CDR3 is CASSQTGATNEKLFF. The CDR3 nucleotides are TGTGCCAGCAGCCAAACAGGGGCAACTAATGAAAAACTGTTTTTT. The chain uses TRBV3-1 (or the pseudogene TRBV3-2) and TRBJ1-4; TRBD1 matches at 7 bases. The junction had 0 bases not matched to a gene; V was cut back by 2 bases and J by 0 bases. Germline V gene data show CDR1 as LGHDT and CDR2 as YNNKEL (reference sequence). This CDR3 has 15 amino acids.

The DNA for the CDR3 is TGTGCCAGTAGTCTCCTAAGCGGACAGGGCTTTCTCCACGAGCAGTACTTC. It encodes CASSLLSGQGFLHEQYF. This chain links TRBV19 with TRBJ2-7; 8 nucleotides match TRBD1. With V trimmed by 5 bases and J by 5 bases, 17 bases remained unmatched. The CDR3 covers 17 residues. Germline V gene sequence: CDR1 LNHDA, CDR2 SQIVND (reference sequence). Full variable domain (remainder filled in from reference TRBV19 and TRBJ2-7): DGGITQSPKYLFRKEGQNVTLSCEQNLNHDAMYWYRQDPGQGLRLIYYSQIVNDFQKGDIAEGYSVSREKKESFPLTVTSAQKNPTAFYLCASSLLSGQGFLHEQYFGPGTRLTVT.

The rearrangement links TRBV19 to TRBJ2-5; 9 bases align to TRBD2. The V gene end was trimmed by 4 bases and the J gene end by 6 bases; junction bases not matched to a gene: 12. This CDR3 is 16 amino acids long. Germline V lookup: CDR1 LNHDA, CDR2 SQIVND (reference sequence). The CDR3 spells CASSTTARLAVKTQYF. CDR3 coding DNA: TGTGCCAGTAGTACTACGGCGAGACTAGCGGTTAAGACCCAGTACTTC.

V and J are TRBV10-3 and TRBJ1-1, with D perhaps TRBD1 (5 bases). CDR1 is ENHRY, CDR2 SYGVKD, per germline. The CDR3 runs 13 residues. V dropped 10 bases and J dropped 1 base, with 13 bases sitting between them. CDR3 residues: CATRGGANTEAFF. CDR3 in DNA: TGTGCCACCCGGGGAGGGGCGAACACTGAAGCTTTCTTT.

V usage is TRBV2 and J usage is TRBJ1-2; D call uncertain. The germline V gene has CDR1 SNHLY and CDR2 FYNNEI. Trimming took off 6 bases at V and 0 bases at J, with 11 bases between the two ends. CDR3 size: 14 residues. CDR3 bases: TGTGCCAGCAGGACGGATCTAGCTAACTATGGCTACACCTTC. Residues: CASRTDLANYGYTF.

The chain uses TRBV7-2 and TRBJ2-7; 8 bases line up with TRBD1. The germline V gene has CDR1 SGHTA and CDR2 FQGNSA. Trimming removed 0 bases from V and 4 bases from J; junction bases left unmatched: 5. This CDR3 spans 15 amino acids. DNA of the CDR3: TGTGCCAGCAGCTTAGCTTCAGGGGGCGAGTACGAGCAGTACTTC. Amino acid sequence: CASSLASGGEYEQYF. The full variable domain, rest sourced from reference TRBV7-2 and TRBJ2-7, is GAGVSQSPSNKVTEKGKDVELRCDPISGHTALYWYRQSLGQGLEFLIYFQGNSAPDKSGLPSDRFSAERTGGSVSTLTIQRTQQEDSAVYLCASSLASGGEYEQYFGPGTRLTVT.

This sequence joins TRBV5-1 and TRBJ1-6; 7 positions agree with TRBD1. J gave up 2 bases and V 3 bases, and 2 bases lay outside the gene matches. Germline V gene data show CDR1 as SGHRS and CDR2 as YFSETQ. This CDR3 is built from 15 residues. CDR3 coding DNA: TGCGCCAGCAGCTCCGGGACAGCCTATAATTCACCCCTCCACTTT. Translation gives CASSSGTAYNSPLHF.

This clone was detected a few times. The chain is built from TRBV19 and TRBJ2-7; D perhaps matches TRBD1 (6 bases). This CDR3 contains 14 residues. Germline CDR1 and CDR2: LNHDA and SQIVND (reference sequence). The V end lost 7 bases, the J end lost 7 bases, and 20 bases lay between the germline ends. In DNA form, the CDR3 reads TGTGCCAGTACCCTTAACAGTGGGGGCAGGGAGCAGTACTTC. Protein product: CASTLNSGGREQYF.

The rearrangement links TRBV10-3 to TRBJ2-7; D ambiguous. Looked up from germline, CDR1 is ENHRY and CDR2 is SYGVKD. The V end was cut by 2 bases, the J end by 2 bases, with 7 bases between. CDR3 length: 13 amino acids. The CDR3 DNA is TGTGCCATCAGTGAGACACATCCCTACGAGCAGTACTTC. The encoded protein is CAISETHPYEQYF.

Remarks on this clone: A much larger clonotype is one base distant, so this may be a read error. The chain combines TRBV5-5 with TRBJ1-2; 7 bases match TRBD1. Germline values: CDR1 SGHKS, CDR2 YYEKEE (reference sequence). V was pared by 0 bases and J by 4 bases, with 0 bases of the junction left unmatched. The CDR3 contains 13 residues. CDR3 coding DNA: TGTGCCAGCAGCTTGGGGACAGGCTATGGCTACACCTTC. Translation gives CASSLGTGYGYTF.